This is a list of T cell receptor beta chains from one sample in a study of OX40 agonist ivuxolimab in advanced cancers. Repertoires were generated with immunoSEQ multiplex PCR, while TCRdb's copy carries only in-frame clones and drops some. The table includes some 59,000 clones, about nine tenths detected once. The sequencing here drew on CD4+ or CD8+ T cells sorted from blood, taken in a trial of the OX40 agonist ivuxolimab. The source of these receptors is an adult with an advanced solid tumor such as melanoma, head and neck, liver or kidney cancer. CDR3s include the opening cysteine and the closing phenylalanine or tryptophan. D genes are given only for firm matches. Clone size is shown for a subset of rows, as once, few, many or a class of expanded clone.

CDR3 protein: CASSFRQTYEQYF
CDR3 DNA: TGTGCCAGCAGCTTTAGGCAAACCTACGAGCAGTACTTC
D gene: NA
V gene: TRBV7-2
clone size: NA
J gene: TRBJ2-7

CDR3 protein: CASSYSRDRETYEQYF
CDR3 DNA: TGTGCCAGCAGTTACTCCCGGGACAGGGAGACCTACGAGCAGTACTTC
D gene: TRBD1
V gene: TRBV6-5
clone size: NA
J gene: TRBJ2-7

CDR3 protein: CASSGGQGFQPQHF
CDR3 DNA: TGTGCCAGCTCAGGAGGACAGGGCTTTCAGCCCCAGCATTTT
D gene: TRBD1
V gene: TRBV18
clone size: NA
J gene: TRBJ1-5

CDR3 protein: CASSPGTGGGTDTQYF
CDR3 DNA: TGTGCCAGCAGTCCTGGGACAGGGGGCGGCACAGATACGCAGTATTTT
D gene: TRBD1
V gene: TRBV28
clone size: NA
J gene: TRBJ2-3

CDR3 protein: CASSVSGTVSYEQYF
CDR3 DNA: TGTGCCAGCAGCGTTTCTGGGACGGTCTCCTACGAGCAGTACTTC
D gene: NA
V gene: TRBV9
clone size: NA
J gene: TRBJ2-7

CDR3 protein: CASSLGLGVKAGNTIYF
CDR3 DNA: TGTGCCAGCAGCTTAGGGTTGGGGGTAAAAGCTGGAAACACCATATATTTT
D gene: NA
V gene: TRBV7-6
clone size: NA
J gene: TRBJ1-3

CDR3 protein: CASRRTGRETQYF
CDR3 DNA: TGTGCCAGCAGACGGACAGGGAGGGAGACCCAGTACTTC
D gene: TRBD1
V gene: TRBV13
clone size: NA
J gene: TRBJ2-5

CDR3 protein: CASSLVGSGLYNEQFF
CDR3 DNA: TGCGCCAGCAGCTTGGTGGGTTCGGGGCTGTACAATGAGCAGTTCTTC
D gene: NA
V gene: TRBV5-1
clone size: NA
J gene: TRBJ2-1

CDR3 protein: CATLGGAGYGYTF
CDR3 DNA: TGTGCCACCCTCGGGGGGGCGGGCTATGGCTACACCTTC
D gene: NA
V gene: TRBV28
clone size: NA
J gene: TRBJ1-2

CDR3 protein: CASSVVSRDDEQYF
CDR3 DNA: TGTGCCAGCAGTGTCGTCTCTCGGGACGACGAGCAGTACTTC
D gene: NA
V gene: TRBV2
clone size: NA
J gene: TRBJ2-7

CDR3 protein: CASSQGDGSSYEQYF
CDR3 DNA: TGCGCCAGCAGCCAAGGCGACGGGTCCTCCTACGAGCAGTACTTC
D gene: NA
V gene: TRBV4-1
clone size: NA
J gene: TRBJ2-7

CDR3 protein: CASSPGQGPSRMGAFF
CDR3 DNA: TGTGCCAGCTCACCAGGGCAGGGGCCCTCCAGGATGGGAGCTTTCTTT
D gene: NA
V gene: TRBV18
clone size: NA
J gene: TRBJ1-1

CDR3 protein: CASSSLAGVNNEQFF
CDR3 DNA: TGTGCCAGCAGCTCCCTAGCGGGGGTCAACAATGAGCAGTTCTTC
D gene: TRBD2
V gene: TRBV11-2
clone size: NA
J gene: TRBJ2-1

CDR3 protein: CASTLAGPNTGELFF
CDR3 DNA: TGTGCCAGCACCCTGGCGGGGCCGAACACCGGGGAGCTGTTTTTT
D gene: NA
V gene: TRBV11-2
clone size: NA
J gene: TRBJ2-2

CDR3 protein: CASRTPTRSEQFF
CDR3 DNA: TGTGCCAGTAGGACTCCGACGAGGAGTGAGCAGTTCTTC
D gene: NA
V gene: TRBV19
clone size: NA
J gene: TRBJ2-1

CDR3 protein: CASSLIGGVEPQHF
CDR3 DNA: TGTGCCAGCAGCTTAATAGGGGGCGTGGAGCCCCAGCATTTT
D gene: TRBD1
V gene: TRBV7-3
clone size: once
J gene: TRBJ1-5

CDR3 protein: CSLYRVDYGYTF
CDR3 DNA: TGCAGCTTGTACAGGGTTGACTATGGCTACACCTTC
D gene: NA
V gene: TRBV29-1
clone size: NA
J gene: TRBJ1-2

CDR3 protein: CASSLDVWGTDFNF
CDR3 DNA: TGTGCCAGCAGCTTAGATGTGTGGGGGACAGATTTTAACTTC
D gene: TRBD1
V gene: TRBV7-2
clone size: NA
J gene: TRBJ2-5

CDR3 protein: CASSLSLAGASGELFF
CDR3 DNA: TGCGCCAGCAGCTTGAGCCTAGCGGGAGCGTCGGGGGAGCTGTTTTTT
D gene: TRBD2
V gene: TRBV5-1
clone size: NA
J gene: TRBJ2-2

CDR3 protein: CATSRDTQPQHF
CDR3 DNA: TGTGCCACCAGCAGGGATACGCAGCCCCAGCATTTT
D gene: NA
V gene: TRBV15
clone size: NA
J gene: TRBJ1-5

CDR3 protein: CASSYSTQPNQPQHF
CDR3 DNA: TGTGCCAGCAGTTACTCGACCCAGCCCAATCAGCCCCAGCATTTT
D gene: NA
V gene: TRBV6-6
clone size: NA
J gene: TRBJ1-5

CDR3 protein: CASSPSGGYSYNEQFF
CDR3 DNA: TGTGCCAGCAGCCCGTCCGGCGGGTACTCATACAATGAGCAGTTCTTC
D gene: NA
V gene: TRBV7-2
clone size: NA
J gene: TRBJ2-1

CDR3 protein: CASSHGGRNPLGQYF
CDR3 DNA: TGTGCCAGCAGCCACGGGGGCAGGAACCCCCTTGGGCAGTACTTC
D gene: NA
V gene: TRBV6-5
clone size: NA
J gene: TRBJ2-7

CDR3 protein: CASSMEGEGYGYTF
CDR3 DNA: TGTGCCAGTAGTATGGAGGGGGAAGGCTATGGCTACACCTTC
D gene: NA
V gene: TRBV19
clone size: NA
J gene: TRBJ1-2

CDR3 protein: CASSVRQGYEQYF
CDR3 DNA: TGTGCCAGCAGTGTTAGACAGGGCTACGAGCAGTACTTC
D gene: TRBD1
V gene: TRBV25-1
clone size: NA
J gene: TRBJ2-7

CDR3 protein: CASSIQGWENTEAFF
CDR3 DNA: TGCGCCAGTTCTATACAGGGGTGGGAGAACACTGAAGCTTTCTTT
D gene: TRBD1
V gene: TRBV5-1
clone size: NA
J gene: TRBJ1-1

CDR3 protein: CASTSGGGPGELFF
CDR3 DNA: TGTGCCAGCACCTCCGGAGGGGGCCCCGGGGAGCTGTTTTTT
D gene: NA
V gene: TRBV28
clone size: few
J gene: TRBJ2-2

CDR3 protein: CASSRDYWSYEQYF
CDR3 DNA: TGTGCCAGCAGCCGGGACTATTGGTCCTACGAGCAGTACTTC
D gene: TRBD2
V gene: TRBV14
clone size: NA
J gene: TRBJ2-7

CDR3 protein: CASSSYRGGQETQYF
CDR3 DNA: TGTGCCAGCAGCTCCTACCGGGGGGGTCAAGAGACCCAGTACTTC
D gene: TRBD2
V gene: TRBV6-5
clone size: NA
J gene: TRBJ2-5

CDR3 protein: CASSSRDRGFEQYF
CDR3 DNA: TGCGCCAGCAGCAGCCGGGACAGGGGGTTTGAGCAGTACTTC
D gene: TRBD1
V gene: TRBV5-1
clone size: NA
J gene: TRBJ2-7

CDR3 protein: CASSLGGGTNEKLFF
CDR3 DNA: TGTGCCAGCAGCCTTGGGGGAGGTACTAATGAAAAACTGTTTTTT
D gene: NA
V gene: TRBV2
clone size: NA
J gene: TRBJ1-4

CDR3 protein: CASSQIGSPTEAFF
CDR3 DNA: TGTGCCAGCAGCCAAATCGGGTCGCCCACTGAAGCTTTCTTT
D gene: NA
V gene: TRBV5-4
clone size: once
J gene: TRBJ1-1

CDR3 protein: CASSSDRGNEKLFF
CDR3 DNA: TGTGCCAGTAGTTCCGACAGGGGGAATGAAAAACTGTTTTTT
D gene: TRBD1
V gene: TRBV19
clone size: NA
J gene: TRBJ1-4

CDR3 protein: CASSPSGLYEQYF
CDR3 DNA: TGTGCCAGCAGCCCCTCGGGTCTCTACGAGCAGTACTTC
D gene: NA
V gene: TRBV11-2
clone size: NA
J gene: TRBJ2-7

CDR3 protein: CSVTEIGNTIYF
CDR3 DNA: TGCAGCGTTACGGAGATCGGAAACACCATATATTTT
D gene: NA
V gene: TRBV29-1
clone size: NA
J gene: TRBJ1-3

CDR3 protein: CSARRGETQYF
CDR3 DNA: TGCAGTGCTAGACGGGGGGAGACCCAGTACTTC
D gene: NA
V gene: TRBV20-1
clone size: NA
J gene: TRBJ2-5

CDR3 protein: CASRRVDTQYF
CDR3 DNA: TGTGCCAGCAGGAGAGTGGATACGCAGTATTTT
D gene: NA
V gene: TRBV2
clone size: NA
J gene: TRBJ2-3

CDR3 protein: CATSRDPGQYNEQFF
CDR3 DNA: TGTGCCACCAGCAGAGATCCGGGACAGTACAATGAGCAGTTCTTC
D gene: TRBD1
V gene: TRBV15
clone size: NA
J gene: TRBJ2-1

CDR3 protein: CASSPYRLPHSYEQYF
CDR3 DNA: TGTGCCAGCAGCCCATATCGGCTGCCGCACTCCTACGAGCAGTACTTC
D gene: NA
V gene: TRBV7-8
clone size: NA
J gene: TRBJ2-7

CDR3 protein: CASSEARGGVEKLFF
CDR3 DNA: TGTGCCAGCAGTGAAGCACGGGGGGGGGTTGAAAAACTGTTTTTT
D gene: NA
V gene: TRBV6-1
clone size: NA
J gene: TRBJ1-4

CDR3 protein: CASSQTEAFF
CDR3 DNA: TGTGCCAGCAGTCAGACCGAAGCTTTCTTT
D gene: NA
V gene: TRBV7-9
clone size: NA
J gene: TRBJ1-1

CDR3 protein: CASKDSAGNEQFF
CDR3 DNA: TGTGCCAGCAAGGACTCGGCGGGGAATGAGCAGTTCTTC
D gene: NA
V gene: TRBV6-5
clone size: once
J gene: TRBJ2-1

CDR3 protein: CASSLEAGVGNTIYF
CDR3 DNA: TGTGCCAGCAGCTTAGAGGCAGGGGTTGGAAACACCATATATTTT
D gene: NA
V gene: TRBV7-2
clone size: NA
J gene: TRBJ1-3

CDR3 protein: CASSLTEISGANVLTF
CDR3 DNA: TGTGCCAGCAGCTTAACGGAGATCTCTGGGGCCAACGTCCTGACTTTC
D gene: NA
V gene: TRBV7-3
clone size: NA
J gene: TRBJ2-6

CDR3 protein: CASRSQRSKNTEAFF
CDR3 DNA: TGCGCCAGCAGGTCCCAGAGGTCTAAGAACACTGAAGCTTTCTTT
D gene: NA
V gene: TRBV5-1
clone size: NA
J gene: TRBJ1-1

CDR3 protein: CASSGRLAGGDEQFF
CDR3 DNA: TGTGCCAGCAGTGGGCGACTAGCGGGAGGTGATGAGCAGTTCTTC
D gene: TRBD2
V gene: TRBV2
clone size: NA
J gene: TRBJ2-1

CDR3 protein: CATRTGIPQGSGYTF
CDR3 DNA: TGTGCCACCCGGACAGGCATTCCCCAGGGCAGTGGCTACACCTTC
D gene: TRBD1
V gene: TRBV10-3
clone size: NA
J gene: TRBJ1-2

CDR3 protein: CASSMTSGGLNTGELFF
CDR3 DNA: TGCGCCAGCAGCATGACTAGCGGGGGGCTTAACACCGGGGAGCTGTTTTTT
D gene: TRBD2
V gene: TRBV5-1
clone size: NA
J gene: TRBJ2-2

CDR3 protein: CASSGPGGGGYTF
CDR3 DNA: TGTGCCAGCAGTGGACCAGGGGGAGGCGGCTACACCTTC
D gene: TRBD1
V gene: TRBV6-1
clone size: NA
J gene: TRBJ1-2

CDR3 protein: CASSLLTQTYNEQFF
CDR3 DNA: TGTGCCAGCAGCTTACTGACTCAAACCTACAATGAGCAGTTCTTC
D gene: NA
V gene: TRBV7-9
clone size: NA
J gene: TRBJ2-1

CDR3 protein: CASSPGQGINEQYF
CDR3 DNA: TGTGCCAGCTCACCAGGGCAGGGGATCAACGAGCAGTACTTC
D gene: NA
V gene: TRBV18
clone size: NA
J gene: TRBJ2-7

CDR3 protein: CASSVAPLDYYTEAFF
CDR3 DNA: TGTGCCAGCAGCGTAGCCCCCCTGGATTACTACACTGAAGCTTTCTTT
D gene: NA
V gene: TRBV9
clone size: NA
J gene: TRBJ1-1

CDR3 protein: CASSYPRQGATEAFF
CDR3 DNA: TGTGCCAGCAGTTACCCTAGACAGGGGGCCACTGAAGCTTTCTTT
D gene: TRBD1
V gene: TRBV6-5
clone size: NA
J gene: TRBJ1-1

CDR3 protein: CASSYLYRDYEQYF
CDR3 DNA: TGTGCCAGCAGTTATCTTTACAGGGACTACGAGCAGTACTTC
D gene: NA
V gene: TRBV6-5
clone size: NA
J gene: TRBJ2-7

CDR3 protein: CASSLAGTLEKLFF
CDR3 DNA: TGCGCCAGCAGCTTGGCTGGGACATTAGAAAAACTGTTTTTT
D gene: NA
V gene: TRBV5-1
clone size: NA
J gene: TRBJ1-4

CDR3 protein: CASSLGEAEEKLFF
CDR3 DNA: TGTGCCAGCAGCTTAGGGGAAGCGGAGGAAAAACTGTTTTTT
D gene: NA
V gene: TRBV7-9
clone size: NA
J gene: TRBJ1-4

CDR3 protein: CASSSRLASEQFF
CDR3 DNA: TGTGCCAGCAGTTCCCGACTAGCCAGTGAGCAGTTCTTC
D gene: TRBD2
V gene: TRBV28
clone size: once
J gene: TRBJ2-1

CDR3 protein: CASSPRGIGNNEKLFF
CDR3 DNA: TGCGCCAGCAGCCCCAGGGGGATCGGGAATAATGAAAAACTGTTTTTT
D gene: TRBD1
V gene: TRBV4-1
clone size: NA
J gene: TRBJ1-4

CDR3 protein: CASSLDVLGSSNTEAFF
CDR3 DNA: TGTGCCAGCAGCTTAGACGTCCTCGGCAGCTCGAACACTGAAGCTTTCTTT
D gene: NA
V gene: TRBV11-3
clone size: once
J gene: TRBJ1-1